The 27 T cell receptor beta chains below all came from one sample that was sequenced in a study of early T cells in non-severe SARS-CoV-2 infection. MiXCR was run by TCRdb on the 5' RACE reads, yielding one entry per CDR3 protein. The sample holds under 85,000 distinct CDR3 sequences, around 10% seen once. The sequenced sample was whole blood. These receptors came from an adult who was a healthcare worker with PCR-confirmed SARS-CoV-2 infection or an uninfected control (not recorded which).

A remark on this clonotype: One end of the junction does not line up with germline, which may come from a read error. The genes are TRBV24-1 and TRBJ2-2; TRBD1 matches at 7 bases. The CDR3 sequence is 16 residues long. Germline-derived CDR1 and CDR2 are KGHDR and SFDVKD. The CDR3, as DNA: TGTGCCACCCGTGAATCGGGACAGAGAAACACCGGGGAGCTGTTTTTT. Amino acids: CATRESGQRNTGELFF.

This clonotype was observed a few times. V gene TRBV6-6 combines with J gene TRBJ1-5; D possibly corresponds to TRBD1 (5 bases). This CDR3 has 13 residues. V was trimmed by 5 bases and J by 3 bases, leaving 8 bases between them. Germline CDR1 reads MNHNY; CDR2 reads SVGAGI (reference sequence). CDR3 DNA sequence: TGTGCCAGCAGTAAGGGACCCAATCAGCCCCAGCATTTT. It encodes CASSKGPNQPQHF.

This clonotype was observed many times. The V gene is TRBV20-1, the J gene TRBJ2-5, with a possible D match to TRBD2 (6 bases). The CDR3 runs 15 residues. In germline, CDR1 is DFQATT, CDR2 SNEGSKA (reference sequence). V lost 0 bases, J lost 2 bases, and 13 bases lay in between. CDR3 sequence reads: CSARDWGDVQETQYF. CDR3 sequence (DNA): TGCAGTGCTAGAGACTGGGGGGACGTACAAGAGACCCAGTACTTC.

This clonotype was recorded at least ten times. This chain joins TRBV5-1 and TRBJ2-2, with 12 bases fitting TRBD2. The CDR3 loop spans 17 amino acids. CDR1 SGHRS and CDR2 YFSETQ come from the germline V gene. Losses at the gene ends were 3 bases for V and 3 bases for J; bases not matched to a gene: 6. CDR3 sequence (DNA): TGCGCCAGCAGCTGGGGACTAGCGGGCGGATACACCGGGGAGCTGTTTTTT. Its translation: CASSWGLAGGYTGELFF. Variable domain in full (rest from reference TRBV5-1 and TRBJ2-2): KAGVTQTPRYLIKTRGQQVTLSCSPISGHRSVSWYQQTPGQGLQFLFEYFSETQRNKGNFPGRFSGRQFSNSRSEMNVSTLELGDSALYLCASSWGLAGGYTGELFFGEGSRLTVL.

The sample holds many counts of this clonotype. As DNA, the CDR3 is TGCGCCAGCAGTACAGGGGGCGACAAGTGGGGCGAAAAACTGTTTTTT. Protein: CASSTGGDKWGEKLFF. The V gene is TRBV23-1, the J gene TRBJ1-4; 9 bases are a match to TRBD1. TRBV23-1 is placed among ORFs of uncertain function. With 5 bases clipped from V and 8 bases from J, the junction kept 12 bases outside the gene matches. This CDR3 contains 16 residues.

This clonotype has at least ten counts. The chain couples TRBV7-9 to TRBJ2-3, with 12 bases fitting TRBD2. Looked up from germline, CDR1 is SEHNR and CDR2 is FQNEAQ (reference sequence). J lost 2 bases, V lost 7 bases, and 7 bases had no gene match. This CDR3 has 16 residues. The CDR3 nucleotides read TGTGCCAGCATCAGGTCTAGCGGGGGGGCCACAGATACGCAGTATTTT. Its protein product is CASIRSSGGATDTQYF.

The sample holds a few counts of this clonotype. The chain uses TRBV7-9 and TRBJ2-1; D remains ambiguous. The length of the CDR3 is 12 residues. Germline CDR1 and CDR2: SEHNR and FQNEAQ (reference sequence). V was shortened by 5 bases and J by 10 bases, with 12 bases between the two germline ends. This chain's CDR3 is CASSGSLIEQFF. In DNA, the CDR3 is TGTGCCAGCAGCGGTAGCCTGATCGAGCAGTTCTTC.

This clonotype has at least ten counts. The V gene is TRBV12-3 or TRBV12-4, the J gene TRBJ2-7; weak D call: TRBD1 (5 bases). CDR3 length equals 12 residues. Trimming pared 6 bases from V and 6 bases from J, leaving 12 bases between. The CDR3 DNA sequence: TGTGCCAGCAGCCTACAGGCGTTCGAGCAGTACTTC. It encodes CASSLQAFEQYF.

At least ten counts were recorded for this clonotype. The chain joins TRBV28 to TRBJ2-7, with 7 nucleotides matching TRBD1. Trimming at V came to 4 bases and at J to 5 bases, leaving 11 bases not matched to a gene. Germline lookup yields CDR1 MDHEN and CDR2 SYDVKM. The CDR3 has 15 residues. CDR3 coding DNA: TGTGCCAGCAGTTCCCCAGGGGGTGTGCCCAACGAGCAGTACTTC. It is translated as CASSSPGGVPNEQYF.

In this sample, this clonotype turned up a few times. This sequence joins TRBV11-1 and TRBJ1-1, with TRBD1 identical over 8 bases. The CDR3 contains 16 residues. Germline CDR1 SGHAT, CDR2 FQDESV (reference sequence). The J segment lost 5 bases and the V segment lost 5 bases, leaving 13 bases of the junction unmatched. The CDR3 nucleotides are TGTGCCAGCAGCGTCGGGGGCGGACAGGGACGTACTGAAGCTTTCTTT. Translating gives CASSVGGGQGRTEAFF.

This clonotype was found a few times. V gene TRBV4-1 combines with J gene TRBJ1-6, with D possibly matching TRBD1 (5 bases). Trimming stripped 1 base from V and 9 bases from J, with 16 bases between. CDR1 MGHRA and CDR2 YSYEKL come from the germline V gene. The CDR3 is 16 amino acids. Written as DNA, the CDR3 is TGCGCCAGCAGCCAAGGGGAAGGGCTCGGGGGTTCACCCCTCCACTTT. Residues: CASSQGEGLGGSPLHF.

This clonotype was detected ten times or more. The chain links TRBV5-4 to TRBJ2-5, with TRBD2 matching 7 bases. Germline CDR1 and CDR2: SGHNT and YYREEE (reference sequence). Unmatched junction bases numbered 14, after V lost 4 bases and J lost 2 bases. The CDR3 is 17 residues long. The CDR3 sequence: CASSRTGGGAGQETQYF. The CDR3 nucleotides are TGTGCCAGCAGCCGAACCGGGGGAGGGGCTGGGCAAGAGACCCAGTACTTC.

This clonotype was recorded at least ten times. The chain uses TRBV20-1 and TRBJ1-1; D gene unclear. V was shortened by 0 bases and J by 3 bases, with 14 bases between the two germline ends. Per germline, CDR1 DFQATT and CDR2 SNEGSKA (reference sequence). CDR3 length equals 15 residues. In DNA, the CDR3 is TGCAGTGCTAGAGATGGAAGGGCGATGGACACTGAAGCTTTCTTT. It is translated as CSARDGRAMDTEAFF.

Ten or more counts support this clonotype. The chain is built from TRBV29-1 and TRBJ2-7, with no clear D. The V gene lost 1 base and the J gene lost 0 bases, with 10 bases spanning the gap. The CDR3 runs 14 residues. From germline, CDR1 is SQVTM and CDR2 ANQGSEA. CDR3 residues: CSVEVAASSYEQYF. The CDR3 region has the DNA TGCAGCGTTGAAGTAGCAGCGAGCTCCTACGAGCAGTACTTC.

This clonotype has a handful of counts. CDR3 region: CASSQKGQANEQYF. DNA for the CDR3: TGTGCCAGCAGCCAGAAGGGACAGGCTAACGAGCAGTACTTC. The chain combines TRBV14 with TRBJ2-7; TRBD1 agrees at 8 bases. Germline-derived CDR1 and CDR2 are SGHDN and FVKESK. After removal of 3 bases from V and 5 bases from J, the junction contained 6 bases not matched to a gene. This CDR3 contains 14 residues.

The J gene is TRBJ2-1, the V gene TRBV19; the match to TRBD2 covers 11 bases. The junction had 0 bases not matched to a gene; V was cut back by 1 base and J by 7 bases. The germline V gene encodes CDR1 LNHDA and CDR2 SQIVND (reference sequence). There are 14 residues in the CDR3. The CDR3 is CASSIGLAGNEQFF. CDR3 nucleotide sequence: TGTGCCAGTAGTATAGGACTAGCGGGAAATGAGCAGTTCTTC.

The V call is TRBV3-1, the J call TRBJ2-7, with D unclear. Germline V gene lookup returns CDR1 LGHDT and CDR2 YNNKEL (reference sequence). V lost 6 bases, J lost 5 bases, and 11 bases lay in between. This CDR3 is built from 12 residues. This chain's CDR3 is CASSHRANEQYF. DNA of the CDR3: TGTGCCAGCAGTCACCGGGCGAACGAGCAGTACTTC.

In this sample, this clonotype turned up a few times. The chain couples TRBV2 to TRBJ2-1; the D is unclear. The CDR3 runs 14 residues. V was shortened by 6 bases and J by 6 bases, with 15 bases between the two germline ends. In germline, CDR1 is SNHLY, CDR2 FYNNEI. In DNA, the CDR3 is TGTGCCAGCAGAATCAGCGACCGAGGCAATGAGCAGTTCTTC. Protein sequence: CASRISDRGNEQFF.

This clonotype was counted many times. The chain employs TRBV6-1 and TRBJ2-2, with unresolved D. The CDR3 is 17 amino acids. V shed 3 bases and J shed 0 bases, with 14 bases lying between them. CDR1 is MNHNS and CDR2 is SASEGT in the germline V gene. The CDR3: CASSERLLGPNTGELFF. The CDR3 nucleotides read TGTGCCAGCAGTGAGCGCCTTCTGGGCCCGAACACCGGGGAGCTGTTTTTT.

This chain uses TRBV2 with TRBJ1-5; 8 bases agree with TRBD1. Per the germline V gene, CDR1 is SNHLY and CDR2 is FYNNEI. J lost 4 bases, V lost 4 bases, and 6 bases had no gene match. The CDR3 sequence is 15 residues long. CDR3 amino acids: CASSGDRIGNQPQHF. The CDR3 DNA reads TGTGCCAGCAGTGGGGACAGGATAGGGAATCAGCCCCAGCATTTT.

Details on this clonotype: A much larger clone differs by one base, so this may be a read error. The chain combines TRBV18 with TRBJ2-7, with D possibly being TRBD2 (5 bases). The germline gives CDR1 KGHSH, CDR2 LQKENI. V lost 3 bases and J 9 bases, leaving 18 bases between the germline ends. The CDR3 covers 14 residues. This CDR3 reads CASSPQSFWGVQYF. CDR3 sequence (DNA): TGTGCCAGCTCACCTCAATCTTTCTGGGGAGTGCAGTACTTC.

As regards this clonotype: At one of its ends the junction is not consistent with the germline gene, which may arise from a read error. V gene TRBV7-7 combines with J gene TRBJ2-3; the match to TRBD1 covers 9 bases. The CDR3 length is 15 residues. Germline assignment: CDR1 SSHAT and CDR2 FNYEAQ (reference sequence). CDR3 loop: CASSSGQGEADTQYF. The CDR3 coding sequence is TGTGCTAGCAGCTCGGGACAGGGTGAGGCAGATACGCAGTATTTT.

This clonotype was counted only a few times. Here the CDR3 reads CASSEGQGIAGELFF. The CDR3 bases are TGTGCCAGCAGCGAGGGACAGGGTATTGCCGGGGAGCTGTTTTTT. The rearrangement uses TRBV9 and TRBJ2-2; 9 bases are shared with TRBD1. Germline values: CDR1 SGDLS, CDR2 YYNGEE. This CDR3 region has 15 residues. J gave up 6 bases and V 3 bases, and 6 bases lay outside the gene matches.

This clonotype was detected a few times. This chain connects TRBV30 to TRBJ2-2; D is ambiguous. V lost 0 bases and J 7 bases, leaving 9 bases between the germline ends. The germline gives CDR1 GTSNPN, CDR2 SVGIG (reference sequence). This CDR3 is 13 amino acids long. The CDR3 DNA is TGTGCCTGGAGTGTACTGGGTGGCGGGGAGCTGTTTTTT. Protein sequence: CAWSVLGGGELFF.

V and J are TRBV2 and TRBJ1-1; no clear D. This CDR3 is built from 13 residues. CDR1 and CDR2 from the germline V gene are SNHLY and FYNNEI. Trimming took off 6 bases at V and 11 bases at J, with 19 bases between the two ends. CDR3 in DNA: TGTGCCAGCAGACCGGACGGTAGCCTGGGCGCTTTCTTT. Protein product: CASRPDGSLGAFF.

V gene TRBV7-9 combines with J gene TRBJ1-1; TRBD1 is a possible D gene (5 bases). This CDR3 region has 15 residues. Trimming stripped 1 base from V and 0 bases from J, with 9 bases between. The germline gives CDR1 SEHNR, CDR2 FQNEAQ (reference sequence). For the CDR3, the DNA is TGTGCCAGCAGCTTAGGTTCGGGACTGAACACTGAAGCTTTCTTT. It is translated as CASSLGSGLNTEAFF.

The gene calls are TRBV25-1 and TRBJ1-4; D call uncertain. CDR1 MGHDK and CDR2 SYGVNS come from the germline V gene. Trimming left V 4 bases short and J 5 bases short, with 8 bases between. There are 13 residues in the CDR3. CDR3 sequence reads: CASSVGRNEKLFF. The DNA of the CDR3 is TGTGCCAGCAGTGTAGGGAGGAATGAAAAACTGTTTTTT.